Following are 30 T cell receptor beta chains from one sample sequenced in a study of T-cell memory formation after mild COVID-19. TCRdb reprocessed the 5' RACE reads with MiXCR, giving one entry per CDR3 protein. This sample has over 500,000 distinct CDR3 sequences; roughly 17% occur once, and the top ten carry 8.1%. Material: PBMCs or a T cell subset sorted from them (not recorded which). The receptors derive from an adult woman who had mild COVID-19 (a few samples of this study predate the infection). Cell type and time point are not known.

V gene TRBV3-1 combines with J gene TRBJ2-5; 7 bases align to TRBD2. Germline values: CDR1 LGHDT, CDR2 YNNKEL (reference sequence). J lost 2 bases, V lost 3 bases, and 6 bases had no gene match. The CDR3 covers 15 residues. The CDR3 sequence is CASSQGLAEQETQYF. The CDR3 DNA sequence: TGTGCCAGCAGCCAGGGGCTAGCGGAGCAAGAGACCCAGTACTTC.

The rearrangement links TRBV9 to TRBJ1-1, with 7 bases matching TRBD1. This CDR3 has 14 residues. V dropped 0 bases and J dropped 7; count of bases not matched to a gene: 6. Looked up from germline, CDR1 is SGDLS and CDR2 is YYNGEE. CDR3: CASSVGGGYGEAFF. The CDR3 nucleotides are TGTGCCAGCAGCGTAGGAGGGGGCTACGGTGAAGCTTTCTTT.

This clonotype was observed at least ten times. CDR3 residues: CASSYSSGTLAKNIQYF. The CDR3 DNA reads as TGTGCCAGCAGTTACTCGTCAGGGACCCTAGCCAAAAACATTCAGTACTTC. The V gene is TRBV6-5, the J gene TRBJ2-4; D tentatively fits TRBD1 or TRBD2 (5 bases each). V was clipped by 0 bases and J by 0 bases, with 12 bases between them. The CDR3 length is 17 residues. Germline V gives CDR1 MNHEY, CDR2 SVGAGI.

The rearrangement joins TRBV7-9 to TRBJ1-1, with 7 bases aligning to TRBD1. With V trimmed by 6 bases and J by 3 bases, 4 bases remained unmatched. Germline CDR1 reads SEHNR; CDR2 reads FQNEAQ (reference sequence). The CDR3 consists of 13 residues. The CDR3 here is CASRPDRDTEAFF. Here the CDR3 DNA reads TGTGCCAGCAGGCCTGACAGGGACACTGAAGCTTTCTTT.

Only a few counts were recorded for this clonotype. This chain links TRBV3-1 with TRBJ2-1; 9 bases are a match to TRBD2. Germline loops: CDR1 LGHDT, CDR2 YNNKEL (reference sequence). CDR3 length: 14 amino acids. Trimming took 4 bases from V and 5 from J; bases not matched to a gene: 3. CDR3 region: CASSLAGEHNEQFF. In nucleotides, the CDR3 is TGTGCCAGCAGCCTAGCGGGGGAGCACAATGAGCAGTTCTTC.

The chain combines TRBV29-1 with TRBJ2-5, with 13 bases lining up with TRBD2. There are 17 residues in the CDR3. V dropped 5 bases and J dropped 5; count of bases not matched to a gene: 14. Germline-derived CDR1 and CDR2 are SQVTM and ANQGSEA. The CDR3 region has the DNA TGCAGCGTTCCCCCCCCGGGACTAGCGGGAACGTTGGAGACCCAGTACTTC. This gives the protein CSVPPPGLAGTLETQYF.

This rearrangement joins TRBV2 to TRBJ2-3; the D call may be TRBD1 or TRBD2 (6 bases each). V lost 9 bases and J 2 bases, leaving 12 bases between the germline ends. CDR1 and CDR2 from the germline V gene are SNHLY and FYNNEI. This CDR3 spans 13 amino acids. Written as DNA, the CDR3 is TGTGCCAGTGAATGGGGGGCCACAGATACGCAGTATTTT. This gives the protein CASEWGATDTQYF.

This clonotype occurred a few times. The rearrangement joins TRBV6-6 to TRBJ1-1; unclear D gene. This CDR3 is 15 amino acids long. V shed 6 bases and J shed 6 bases, with 20 bases lying between them. CDR1 is MNHNY, CDR2 SVGAGI, per germline (reference sequence). CDR3 DNA: TGTGCCAGCAGGAGGTGGGAACCCGAGGACCCTGAAGCTTTCTTT. Protein sequence: CASRRWEPEDPEAFF.

This clonotype was recorded a few times. CDR3 nucleotides: TGTGCCAGCAGCCCAGATGTAACTAGCGGGGGGGCCGGGGAGCTGTTTTTT. This codes for CASSPDVTSGGAGELFF. The chain couples TRBV5-5 to TRBJ2-2; the match to TRBD2 covers 13 bases. Looked up from germline, CDR1 is SGHKS and CDR2 is YYEKEE (reference sequence). The CDR3 consists of 17 residues. The ends lost 4 bases at V and 6 bases at J; junction bases unmatched: 9.

This chain uses TRBV7-2 with TRBJ2-3; TRBD2 aligns across 11 bases. The CDR3 extends over 18 amino acids. From germline, CDR1 is SGHTA and CDR2 FQGNSA. After removal of 0 bases from V and 1 base from J, the junction contained 6 bases not matched to a gene. This CDR3 reads CASSLASGRVGGTDTQYF. DNA for the CDR3: TGTGCCAGCAGCTTAGCTAGCGGGAGGGTTGGGGGCACAGATACGCAGTATTTT.

This clonotype has just a few counts. The rearrangement joins TRBV27 to TRBJ2-5; 7 positions match TRBD1. Germline loops: CDR1 MNHEY, CDR2 SMNVEV (reference sequence). V lost 8 bases and J lost 5; bases outside the gene matches: 8. This CDR3 comprises 13 residues. CDR3 in amino acids: CASGRDRAETQYF. The CDR3 nucleotides are TGTGCCAGCGGGAGAGACAGGGCTGAGACCCAGTACTTC.

This clonotype was detected ten times or more. V gene TRBV7-9 combines with J gene TRBJ2-2; D is tentatively TRBD1 or TRBD2 (5 bases each). The germline V and J ends were trimmed by 0 bases and 6 bases, with 5 bases remaining between them. The CDR3 has 13 residues. Germline V lookup: CDR1 SEHNR, CDR2 FQNEAQ (reference sequence). CDR3 sequence: CASSLAGAGELFF. The CDR3 bases are TGTGCCAGCAGCTTAGCGGGGGCCGGGGAGCTGTTTTTT.

Only a few counts were recorded for this clonotype. V gene TRBV5-1 combines with J gene TRBJ2-7; the match to TRBD2 covers 8 bases. The V gene end was trimmed by 5 bases and the J gene end by 6 bases; junction bases not matched to a gene: 16. This CDR3 spans 16 amino acids. In germline, CDR1 is SGHRS, CDR2 YFSETQ. CDR3 nucleotide sequence: TGCGCCAGCAGTAACCCGGGTGGGACTAGTTCGGTCGAGCAGTACTTC. It codes for CASSNPGGTSSVEQYF.

V gene TRBV25-1 combines with J gene TRBJ1-1; possibly TRBD1 for D (5 bases). The CDR3 length is 14 residues. Trimming removed 3 bases at V and 4 bases at J, with 12 bases between. Germline V lookup: CDR1 MGHDK, CDR2 SYGVNS. As DNA, the CDR3 is TGTGCCAGCAGTGAGGGGAGGGGAGTCACTGAAGCTTTCTTT. It yields the protein CASSEGRGVTEAFF.

This clonotype was counted between two and nine times. The chain joins TRBV20-1 to TRBJ1-1; D gene ambiguous. Between the trimmed V and J ends, which lost 7 bases and 4 bases, there was a span of 10 bases. Germline V lookup: CDR1 DFQATT, CDR2 SNEGSKA (reference sequence). The length of the CDR3 is 11 residues. CDR3 DNA: TGCAGTGGTGCTTGGGGCACTGAAGCTTTCTTT. This sequence encodes CSGAWGTEAFF.

V gene TRBV4-3 combines with J gene TRBJ2-2, with D possibly TRBD2 on 5 matching bases. The CDR3 is 16 residues long. Trimming took off 0 bases at V and 6 bases at J, with 14 bases between the two ends. Germline-derived CDR1 and CDR2 are LGHNA and YSLEER. As DNA, the CDR3 is TGCGCCAGCAGCCAAGACCCCGGCAATAGCGCCGGGGAGCTGTTTTTT. As protein: CASSQDPGNSAGELFF.

This clonotype was detected ten times or more. A clone one base away is much larger, so this may be a read error. V gene TRBV11-2 combines with J gene TRBJ2-7; 8 bases are shared with TRBD2. CDR1 SGHAT and CDR2 FQNNGV come from the germline V gene. The CDR3 loop spans 15 amino acids. V shed 4 bases, J shed 5 bases, and the junction held 10 bases outside the gene matches. DNA of the CDR3: TGTGCCAGCAGCTCACCTAGAGCGGGAGTCCACGAGCAGTACTTC. Protein sequence: CASSSPRAGVHEQYF.

The chain is built from TRBV6-2 or TRBV6-3 and TRBJ1-1; the match to TRBD1 covers 9 bases. CDR1 is MNHEY and CDR2 is SVGEGT in the germline V gene. Trimming at V came to 6 bases and at J to 1 base, leaving 6 bases not matched to a gene. The CDR3 is made up of 15 amino acids. CDR3 nucleotides: TGTGCCAGCAGCAGAGCGGGACAGGGGAACACTGAAGCTTTCTTT. Translating it yields CASSRAGQGNTEAFF.

This clonotype was detected ten times or more. The rearrangement links TRBV7-9 to TRBJ2-3; D may be TRBD2 (5 bases). Germline assignment: CDR1 SEHNR and CDR2 FQNEAQ (reference sequence). V was clipped by 3 bases and J by 4 bases, with 11 bases between them. CDR3 length equals 14 residues. This CDR3 is CASSFSPRADTQYF. For the CDR3, the DNA is TGTGCCAGCAGCTTCTCCCCGAGGGCAGATACGCAGTATTTT. Supplemented by reference TRBV7-9 and TRBJ2-3, the full variable domain reads DTGVSQNPRHKITKRGQNVTFRCDPISEHNRLYWYRQTLGQGPEFLTYFQNEAQLEKSRLLSDRFSAERPKGSFSTLEIQRTEQGDSAMYLCASSFSPRADTQYFGPGTRLTVL.

V gene TRBV4-2 combines with J gene TRBJ2-7, with TRBD2 matching 14 bases. The CDR3 extends over 18 amino acids. CDR1 and CDR2 (germline): LGHNA, YNFKEQ. Germline trimming cut 4 bases from V and 5 bases from J; bases unmatched to any gene: 13. For the CDR3, the DNA is TGTGCCAGCAGCCCATCCGACCCCTGGACTAGCGGGAGGCACGAGCAGTACTTC. Protein product: CASSPSDPWTSGRHEQYF.

This clonotype was counted a few times. This chain connects TRBV19 to TRBJ1-5; D remains ambiguous. V shed 7 bases and J shed 0 bases, with 16 bases lying between them. This CDR3 is built from 16 residues. CDR1 LNHDA and CDR2 SQIVND come from the germline V gene (reference sequence). The CDR3 DNA is TGTGCCAGTACGCTGGGGTCCGCGTATAGCAATCAGCCCCAGCATTTT. Translated: CASTLGSAYSNQPQHF.

In this sample, this clonotype turned up a few times. This sequence joins TRBV5-1 and TRBJ2-3; D is ambiguous. V was cut by 0 bases and J by 1 base, with 12 bases left in between. Germline values: CDR1 SGHRS, CDR2 YFSETQ. The CDR3 has 16 amino acids. CDR3 region: CASSLGASRRTDTQYF. The CDR3, as DNA: TGCGCCAGCAGCTTGGGAGCTTCAAGACGCACAGATACGCAGTATTTT.

The CDR3, as DNA: TGCAGTGCCACGGGAGGGGGCCAGAAAAATCAGCCCCAGCATTTT. Protein product: CSATGGGQKNQPQHF. The chain carries TRBV20-1 and TRBJ1-5; 7 bases line up with TRBD1. Germline CDR1 and CDR2: DFQATT and SNEGSKA (reference sequence). The CDR3 covers 15 residues. V lost 6 bases, J lost 4 bases, and 12 bases stayed unmatched.

There are a few counts of this clonotype. This chain uses TRBV12-3 or TRBV12-4 with TRBJ2-2; TRBD2 matches 12 bases. The CDR3 is 16 residues long. V trimming: 7 bases; J trimming: 4 bases; junction bases outside the gene matches: 7. The CDR3 sequence is CASTETSGGLTGELFF. The CDR3, as DNA: TGTGCCAGCACCGAAACTAGCGGGGGGCTCACCGGGGAGCTGTTTTTT.

The chain carries TRBV27 and TRBJ1-4; 10 positions match TRBD1. V gave up 5 bases and J gave up 8 bases; unmatched junction bases: 8. This CDR3 is built from 15 residues. Germline V gene sequence: CDR1 MNHEY, CDR2 SMNVEV (reference sequence). Here the CDR3 DNA reads TGTGCCAGCAGTCCGGGGGACAGGGGAGGGGAAAAACTGTTTTTT. Translating gives CASSPGDRGGEKLFF.

The J gene is TRBJ2-5, the V gene TRBV7-9; 8 positions agree with TRBD2. Germline CDR1 is SEHNR and CDR2 is FQNEAQ (reference sequence). The CDR3 is made up of 16 amino acids. The V segment lost 1 base and the J segment 2 bases; nucleotides outside the gene matches: 6. This chain's CDR3 is CASSLGPAGAQETQYF. CDR3 coding DNA: TGTGCCAGCAGCTTAGGCCCAGCGGGAGCTCAAGAGACCCAGTACTTC. Drawing the rest from reference TRBV7-9 and TRBJ2-5, the complete variable domain is DTGVSQNPRHKITKRGQNVTFRCDPISEHNRLYWYRQTLGQGPEFLTYFQNEAQLEKSRLLSDRFSAERPKGSFSTLEIQRTEQGDSAMYLCASSLGPAGAQETQYFGPGTRLLVL.

This clonotype has only a few counts. This chain links TRBV4-2 with TRBJ2-5, with TRBD2 matching 13 bases. The CDR3 spans 18 residues. After removal of 4 bases from V and 1 base from J, the junction contained 9 bases not matched to a gene. Per germline, CDR1 LGHNA and CDR2 YNFKEQ. The CDR3 DNA reads TGTGCCAGCAGCCTCGGACTAGCGGGGGCCAAGAGCCAAGAGACCCAGTACTTC. It encodes CASSLGLAGAKSQETQYF.

This clonotype was recorded many times. J is TRBJ2-5 and V is TRBV4-2; D uncertain. The germline gives CDR1 LGHNA, CDR2 YNFKEQ. V was pared by 1 base and J by 4 bases, with 10 bases between. The CDR3 extends over 14 amino acids. In DNA, the CDR3 is TGTGCCAGCAGCCAAGTTTCGGCCGTAGAGACCCAGTACTTC. Amino acid sequence: CASSQVSAVETQYF.

This clonotype has at least ten counts. V is TRBV20-1 and J is TRBJ2-3; unclear D gene. This CDR3 is 12 amino acids long. V was cut by 3 bases and J by 4 bases, with 8 bases left in between. The germline V gene has CDR1 DFQATT and CDR2 SNEGSKA (reference sequence). DNA of the CDR3: TGCAGTGCTAGGGCCTTGGCAGATACGCAGTATTTT. Translating it yields CSARALADTQYF.

This clonotype was observed a few times. V and J are TRBV6-2 or TRBV6-3 and TRBJ1-1; no clear D. Germline CDR1 and CDR2: MNHEY and SVGEGT. V was clipped by 0 bases and J by 7 bases, with 6 bases between them. The CDR3 totals 12 residues. The CDR3 here is CASSYSGFEAFF. For the CDR3, the DNA is TGTGCCAGCAGTTACTCGGGGTTTGAAGCTTTCTTT.